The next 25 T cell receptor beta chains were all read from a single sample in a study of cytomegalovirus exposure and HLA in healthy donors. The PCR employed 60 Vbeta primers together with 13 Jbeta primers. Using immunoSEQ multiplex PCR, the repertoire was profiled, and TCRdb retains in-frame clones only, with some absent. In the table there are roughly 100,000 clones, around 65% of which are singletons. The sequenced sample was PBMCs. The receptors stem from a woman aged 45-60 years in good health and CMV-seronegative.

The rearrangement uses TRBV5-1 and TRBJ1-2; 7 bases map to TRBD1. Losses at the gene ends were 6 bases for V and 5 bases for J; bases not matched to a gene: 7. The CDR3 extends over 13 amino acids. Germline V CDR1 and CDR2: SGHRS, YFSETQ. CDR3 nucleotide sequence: TGCGCCAGCAAGACAGGGTTGGATTATGGCTACACCTTC. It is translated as CASKTGLDYGYTF.

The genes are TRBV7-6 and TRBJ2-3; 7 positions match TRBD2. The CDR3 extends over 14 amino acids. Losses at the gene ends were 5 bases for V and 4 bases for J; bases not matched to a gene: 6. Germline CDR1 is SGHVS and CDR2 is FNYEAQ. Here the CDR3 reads CASSPLAGPDTQYF. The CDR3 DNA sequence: TGTGCCAGCAGCCCGTTAGCGGGTCCAGATACGCAGTATTTT. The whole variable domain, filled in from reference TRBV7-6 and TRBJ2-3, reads GAGVSQSPRYKVTKRGQDVALRCDPISGHVSLYWYRQALGQGPEFLTYFNYEAQQDKSGLPNDRFSAERPEGSISTLTIQRTEQRDSAMYRCASSPLAGPDTQYFGPGTRLTVL.

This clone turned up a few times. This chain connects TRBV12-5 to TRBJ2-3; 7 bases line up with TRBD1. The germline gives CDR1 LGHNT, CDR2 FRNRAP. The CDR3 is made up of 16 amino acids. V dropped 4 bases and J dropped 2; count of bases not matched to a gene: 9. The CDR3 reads CASGSRDRALTDTQYF. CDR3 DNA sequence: TGTGCTAGTGGTTCGAGAGACAGGGCCCTCACAGATACGCAGTATTTT.

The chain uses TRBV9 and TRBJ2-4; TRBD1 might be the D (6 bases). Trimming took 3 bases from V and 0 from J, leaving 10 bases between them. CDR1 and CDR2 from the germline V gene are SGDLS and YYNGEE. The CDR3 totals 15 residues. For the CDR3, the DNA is TGTGCCAGCAGCGCCCCGACAGGAGCCAAAAACATTCAGTACTTC. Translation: CASSAPTGAKNIQYF. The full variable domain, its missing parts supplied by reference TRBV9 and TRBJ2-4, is DSGVTQTPKHLITATGQRVTLRCSPRSGDLSVYWYQQSLDQGLQFLIQYYNGEERAKGNILERFSAQQFPDLHSELNLSSLELGDSALYFCASSAPTGAKNIQYFGAGTRLSVL.

This CDR3 reads CASSFSGTGGFRPDTQYF. Here the CDR3 DNA reads TGTGCCAGCAGCTTCTCCGGGACAGGGGGCTTCCGACCAGATACGCAGTATTTT. The chain links TRBV11-3 to TRBJ2-3; TRBD1 matches at 12 bases. The CDR3 has 18 residues. V was pared by 3 bases and J by 4 bases, with 11 bases of the junction left unmatched. Per germline, CDR1 SGHNT and CDR2 YENEEA.

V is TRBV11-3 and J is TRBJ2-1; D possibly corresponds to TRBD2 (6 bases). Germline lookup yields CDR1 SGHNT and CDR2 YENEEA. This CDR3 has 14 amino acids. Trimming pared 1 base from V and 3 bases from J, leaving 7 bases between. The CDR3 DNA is TGTGCCAGCAGCTTAGGCGGGGTCTACAATGAGCAGTTCTTC. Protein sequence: CASSLGGVYNEQFF.

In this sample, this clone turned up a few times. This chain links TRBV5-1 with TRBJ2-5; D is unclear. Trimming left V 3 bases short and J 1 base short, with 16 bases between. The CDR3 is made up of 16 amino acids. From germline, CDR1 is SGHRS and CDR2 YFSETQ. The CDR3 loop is CASSSGLIAVQETQYF. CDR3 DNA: TGCGCCAGCAGCTCGGGTCTCATTGCGGTCCAAGAGACCCAGTACTTC. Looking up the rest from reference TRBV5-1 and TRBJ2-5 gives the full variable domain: KAGVTQTPRYLIKTRGQQVTLSCSPISGHRSVSWYQQTPGQGLQFLFEYFSETQRNKGNFPGRFSGRQFSNSRSEMNVSTLELGDSALYLCASSSGLIAVQETQYFGPGTRLLVL.

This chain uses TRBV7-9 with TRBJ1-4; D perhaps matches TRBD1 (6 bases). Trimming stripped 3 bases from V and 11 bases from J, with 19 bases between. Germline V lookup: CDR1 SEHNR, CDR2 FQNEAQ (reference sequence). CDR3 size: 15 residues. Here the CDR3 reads CASSLGEGVLRKLFF. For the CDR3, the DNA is TGTGCCAGCAGCTTGGGGGAGGGGGTATTAAGGAAACTGTTTTTT. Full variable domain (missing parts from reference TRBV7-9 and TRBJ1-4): DTGVSQNPRHKITKRGQNVTFRCDPISEHNRLYWYRQTLGQGPEFLTYFQNEAQLEKSRLLSDRFSAERPKGSFSTLEIQRTEQGDSAMYLCASSLGEGVLRKLFFGSGTQLSVL.

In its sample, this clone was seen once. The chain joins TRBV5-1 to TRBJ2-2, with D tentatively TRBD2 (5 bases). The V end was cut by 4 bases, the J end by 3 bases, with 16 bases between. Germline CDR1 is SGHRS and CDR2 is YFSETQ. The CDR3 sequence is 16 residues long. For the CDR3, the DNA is TGCGCCAGCAGCCCCCGGGGAAGCGGAGACACCGGGGAGCTGTTTTTT. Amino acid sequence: CASSPRGSGDTGELFF. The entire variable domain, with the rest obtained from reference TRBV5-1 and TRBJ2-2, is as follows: KAGVTQTPRYLIKTRGQQVTLSCSPISGHRSVSWYQQTPGQGLQFLFEYFSETQRNKGNFPGRFSGRQFSNSRSEMNVSTLELGDSALYLCASSPRGSGDTGELFFGEGSRLTVL.

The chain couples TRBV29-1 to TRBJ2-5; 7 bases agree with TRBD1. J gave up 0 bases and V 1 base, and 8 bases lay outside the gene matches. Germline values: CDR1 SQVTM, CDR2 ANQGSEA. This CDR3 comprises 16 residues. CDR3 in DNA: TGCAGCGTTGAAGTTTCAGGGACAGAGTACCAAGAGACCCAGTACTTC. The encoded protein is CSVEVSGTEYQETQYF.

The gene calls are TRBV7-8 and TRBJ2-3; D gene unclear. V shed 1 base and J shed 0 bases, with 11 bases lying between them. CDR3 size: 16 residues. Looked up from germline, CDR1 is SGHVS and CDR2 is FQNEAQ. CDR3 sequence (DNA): TGTGCCAGCAGCTTAGTGGCCGGGTTCAGCACAGATACGCAGTATTTT. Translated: CASSLVAGFSTDTQYF.

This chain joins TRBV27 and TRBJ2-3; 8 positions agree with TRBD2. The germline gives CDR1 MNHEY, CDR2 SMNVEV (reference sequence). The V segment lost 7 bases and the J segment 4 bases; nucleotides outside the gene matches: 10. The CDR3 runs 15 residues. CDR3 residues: CASNAAGGGADTQYF. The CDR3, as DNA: TGTGCCAGCAACGCGGCGGGAGGTGGTGCAGATACGCAGTATTTT.

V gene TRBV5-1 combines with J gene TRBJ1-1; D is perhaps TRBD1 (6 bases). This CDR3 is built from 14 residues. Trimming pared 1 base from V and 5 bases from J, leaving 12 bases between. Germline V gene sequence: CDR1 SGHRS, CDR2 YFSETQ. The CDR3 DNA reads TGCGCCAGCAGCTTGTATTCAGGGGAGACTGAAGCTTTCTTT. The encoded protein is CASSLYSGETEAFF.

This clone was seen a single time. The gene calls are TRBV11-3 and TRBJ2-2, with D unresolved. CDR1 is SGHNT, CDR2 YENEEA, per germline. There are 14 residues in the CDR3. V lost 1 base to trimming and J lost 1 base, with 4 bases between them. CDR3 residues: CASSLAQNTGELFF. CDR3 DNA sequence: TGTGCCAGCAGCTTAGCACAGAACACCGGGGAGCTGTTTTTT.

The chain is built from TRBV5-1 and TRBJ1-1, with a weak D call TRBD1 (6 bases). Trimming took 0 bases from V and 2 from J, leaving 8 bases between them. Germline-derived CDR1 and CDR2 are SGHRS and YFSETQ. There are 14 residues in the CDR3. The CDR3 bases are TGCGCCAGCAGCTTGGACAGGGTCAACACTGAAGCTTTCTTT. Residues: CASSLDRVNTEAFF. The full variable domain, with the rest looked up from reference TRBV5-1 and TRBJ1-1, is KAGVTQTPRYLIKTRGQQVTLSCSPISGHRSVSWYQQTPGQGLQFLFEYFSETQRNKGNFPGRFSGRQFSNSRSEMNVSTLELGDSALYLCASSLDRVNTEAFFGQGTRLTVV.

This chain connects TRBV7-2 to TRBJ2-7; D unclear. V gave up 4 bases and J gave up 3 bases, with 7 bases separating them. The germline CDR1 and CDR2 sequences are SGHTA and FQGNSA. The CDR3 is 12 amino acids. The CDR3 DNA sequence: TGTGCCAGCAGCTCTCAGTTCTACGAGCAGTACTTC. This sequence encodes CASSSQFYEQYF.

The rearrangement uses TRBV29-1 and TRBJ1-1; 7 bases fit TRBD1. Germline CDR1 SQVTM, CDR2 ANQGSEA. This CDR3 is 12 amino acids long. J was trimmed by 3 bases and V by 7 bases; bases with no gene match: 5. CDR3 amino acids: CSGSDRDTEAFF. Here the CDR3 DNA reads TGCAGCGGATCAGACAGGGACACTGAAGCTTTCTTT.

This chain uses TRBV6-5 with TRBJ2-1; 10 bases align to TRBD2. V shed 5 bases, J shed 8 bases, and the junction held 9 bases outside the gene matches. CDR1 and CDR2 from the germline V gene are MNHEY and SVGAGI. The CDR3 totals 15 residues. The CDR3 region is CASSRTSGVFYEQFF. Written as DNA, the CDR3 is TGTGCCAGCAGTCGCACTAGCGGGGTTTTTTATGAGCAGTTCTTC.

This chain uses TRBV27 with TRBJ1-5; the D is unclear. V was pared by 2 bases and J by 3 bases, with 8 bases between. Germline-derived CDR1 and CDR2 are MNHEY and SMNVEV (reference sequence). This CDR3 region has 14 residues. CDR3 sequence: CASSLHGLNQPQHF. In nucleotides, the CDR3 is TGTGCCAGCAGTTTACACGGACTCAATCAGCCCCAGCATTTT.

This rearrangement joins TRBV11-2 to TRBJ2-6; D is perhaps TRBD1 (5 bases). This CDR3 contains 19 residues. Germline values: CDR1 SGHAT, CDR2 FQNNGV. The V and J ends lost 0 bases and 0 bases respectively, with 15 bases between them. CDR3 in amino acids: CASSLDLVRANSGANVLTF. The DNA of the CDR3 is TGTGCCAGCAGCTTAGATCTTGTCAGGGCCAACTCTGGGGCCAACGTCCTGACTTTC.

CDR3 sequence reads: CASSRKRGVRETQYF. The CDR3 DNA follows: TGTGCCAGCAGCAGGAAGCGGGGGGTGCGGGAGACCCAGTACTTC. This chain uses TRBV5-4 with TRBJ2-5; TRBD2 matches 9 bases. The ends lost 4 bases at V and 5 bases at J; junction bases unmatched: 9. This CDR3 has 15 residues. Germline values: CDR1 SGHNT, CDR2 YYREEE (reference sequence). Combining the CDR3 with reference TRBV5-4 and TRBJ2-5 gives the whole variable domain ETGVTQSPTHLIKTRGQQVTLRCSSQSGHNTVSWYQQALGQGPQFIFQYYREEENGRGNFPPRFSGLQFPNYSSELNVNALELDDSALYLCASSRKRGVRETQYFGPGTRLLVL.

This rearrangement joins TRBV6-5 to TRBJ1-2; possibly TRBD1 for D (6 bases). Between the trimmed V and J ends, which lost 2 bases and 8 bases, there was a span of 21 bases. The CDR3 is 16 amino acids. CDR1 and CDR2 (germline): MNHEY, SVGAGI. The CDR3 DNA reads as TGTGCCAGCAGTTACGCCACTGGGGGGGGGCGCGGAGGCTACACCTTC. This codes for CASSYATGGGRGGYTF.

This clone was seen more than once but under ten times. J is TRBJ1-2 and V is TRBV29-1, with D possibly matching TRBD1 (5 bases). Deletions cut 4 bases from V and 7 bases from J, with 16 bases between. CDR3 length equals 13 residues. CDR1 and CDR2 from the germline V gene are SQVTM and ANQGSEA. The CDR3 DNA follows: TGCAGCGTTGTGTGGCAGGGATGGGGTGGCTACACCTTC. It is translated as CSVVWQGWGGYTF.

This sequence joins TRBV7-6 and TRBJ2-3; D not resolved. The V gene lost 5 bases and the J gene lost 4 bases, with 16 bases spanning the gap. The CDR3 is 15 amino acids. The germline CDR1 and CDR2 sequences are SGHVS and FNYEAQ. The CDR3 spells CASSPFRGGPDTQYF. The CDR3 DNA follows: TGTGCCAGCAGCCCATTTAGAGGCGGCCCAGATACGCAGTATTTT.

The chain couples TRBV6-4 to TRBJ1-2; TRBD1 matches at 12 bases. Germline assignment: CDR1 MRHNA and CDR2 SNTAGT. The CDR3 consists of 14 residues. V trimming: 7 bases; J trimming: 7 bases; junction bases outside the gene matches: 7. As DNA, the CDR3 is TGTGCCAGCAATACGGGACAGGGGGCTTCTGGCTACACCTTC. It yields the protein CASNTGQGASGYTF.